The 4 T cell receptor beta chains presented below share a single source sample, sequenced in a study of T-cell memory formation after mild COVID-19. TCRdb reprocessed the 5' RACE reads via MiXCR and lists one record per CDR3 protein. The sample lists 80,000 to 90,000 distinct CDR3 sequences, about 23% occurring once. Sequenced sample: PBMCs or a T cell subset sorted from them (not recorded which). These receptors came from a man younger than 35 who had mild COVID-19 (a few samples of this study predate the infection). Cell type and time point are not known.

In DNA, the CDR3 is TGTGCCAGCAGACCGGACAGGGGAACAGATACGCAGTATTTT. This codes for CASRPDRGTDTQYF. This chain joins TRBV11-2 and TRBJ2-3, with 9 bases matching TRBD1. V shed 6 bases, J shed 3 bases, and the junction held 4 bases outside the gene matches. The CDR3 consists of 14 residues. Looked up from germline, CDR1 is SGHAT and CDR2 is FQNNGV. The full variable domain, with the rest looked up from reference TRBV11-2 and TRBJ2-3, is EAGVAQSPRYKIIEKRQSVAFWCNPISGHATLYWYQQILGQGPKLLIQFQNNGVVDDSQLPKDRFSAERLKGVDSTLKIQPAKLEDSAVYLCASRPDRGTDTQYFGPGTRLTVL.

The CDR3 DNA is TGTGCCAGCAGCCCCTGGGTGGTGTCCTACAATGAGCAGTTCTTC. Translated, it gives CASSPWVVSYNEQFF. The rearrangement links TRBV7-2 to TRBJ2-1; no reliable D call. Germline assignment: CDR1 SGHTA and CDR2 FQGNSA. V lost 5 bases, J lost 1 base, and 12 bases lay in between. The CDR3 sequence is 15 residues long.

The chain couples TRBV4-2 to TRBJ2-5; 10 nucleotides agree with TRBD2. CDR1 is LGHNA and CDR2 is YNFKEQ in the germline V gene. The CDR3 contains 14 residues. V was clipped by 3 bases and J by 13 bases; unmatched bases: 11. For the CDR3, the DNA is TGTGCCAGCAGCCAGCCCGCGGGACTAGCGTCCAGGTACTTC. This encodes CASSQPAGLASRYF.

This rearrangement joins TRBV4-3 to TRBJ2-7; D may match TRBD1 or TRBD2 (5 bases each). The CDR3 consists of 13 residues. Germline V gene sequence: CDR1 LGHNA, CDR2 YSLEER. The V gene lost 1 base and the J gene lost 6 bases, with 10 bases spanning the gap. The CDR3 DNA follows: TGCGCCAGCAGCCAAGTCACCGGGGCCGAGCAGTACGTC. It specifies CASSQVTGAEQYV.